This TCR beta chain was sequenced in a study of cytomegalovirus exposure and HLA in healthy donors. Study background: Among the 398 genotyped donors, 70% to 90% were placed in the Caucasian-associated ancestry cluster. Findings and limits, study-wide: In vitro data verified a few CMV-associated chains as specific for CMV antigens. It was shown in a later analysis that HLA-associated TCR beta chains were more clonally expanded than other, equally common chains. Only CMV serostatus was available as immune exposure information.

This CDR3 contains 16 residues. Germline CDR1 and CDR2: LGHNA and YNFKEQ. V trimming: 4 bases; J trimming: 1 base; junction bases outside the gene matches: 7. PCR used 60 Vbeta primers and 13 Jbeta primers. Here immunoSEQ multiplex PCR was the method, and the copy in TCRdb shows in-frame clones only, minus some. The repertoire includes approximately 140,000 clones, just under 80% of them detected once, and around 1.9% sits in the top ten. This clone was counted only a few times. Its antigen is as yet unknown. V is TRBV4-2 and J is TRBJ2-7; TRBD1 matches at 10 bases. Sequenced: PBMCs. The receptor comes from a woman between 40 and 55 years old in good health and CMV-seronegative. The CDR3 sequence: CASSREWGQGSYEQYF. The CDR3 bases are TGTGCCAGCAGCCGTGAGTGGGGACAGGGGTCCTACGAGCAGTACTTC.